This T cell receptor beta chain originates from a study of CD4 and CD8 cells across lung adenocarcinoma regions. The length of the CDR3 is 14 residues. The V gene lost 2 bases and the J gene lost 2 bases, with 4 bases spanning the gap. Germline V gene sequence: CDR1 MNHEY, CDR2 SVGEGT. Localized lung adenocarcinoma, a non-small cell lung cancer, affected the donors. TCRdb used MiXCR to reprocess the PCR reads, holding one entry per CDR3 protein. The data hold about 5,000 distinct CDR3 sequences, with 45% observed a single time. The V and J genes are TRBV6-2 or TRBV6-3 and TRBJ2-6; D remains ambiguous. The source of this sequence is a female donor with lung adenocarcinoma. The CD4 and CD8 labels of this study may be unreliable. Sequences were obtained from CD4+ T cells from the margin of a lung tumor. The CDR3 region is CASSYLAGANVLTF. The CDR3 DNA sequence: TGTGCCAGCAGTTACCTGGCTGGGGCCAACGTCCTGACTTTC.